The clone carrying this TCR beta chain was seen just once. This record comes from a study of control samples from healthy donors and cancer patients. TCRdb's copy holds only in-frame clones and misses some; the assay was immunoSEQ multiplex PCR. The sample holds around 110,000 clones; roughly 93% are singletons and the top ten take over 2.5%. Sequenced input: blood. The TCR originated in a man aged 25 to 45 in good health.

As DNA, the CDR3 is TGTGCCAGCAGTGTTTCAGCCCGCTCCTACAATGAGCAGTTCTTC. Its translation: CASSVSARSYNEQFF. The genes are TRBV2 and TRBJ2-1; no reliable D call. Germline CDR1 and CDR2: SNHLY and FYNNEI. Trimming pared 4 bases from V and 0 bases from J, leaving 10 bases between. The length of the CDR3 is 15 residues.